The clone carrying this T cell receptor beta chain was seen more than once but under ten times. The data belong to a study of T cells after yellow fever vaccination. V lost 6 bases, J lost 11 bases, and 9 bases stayed unmatched. CDR3 length: 13 residues. The germline V gene has CDR1 MNHEY and CDR2 SVGAGI. MiXCR, applied by TCRdb to the 5' RACE reads, yields one record per CDR3 protein. Found here are about 220,000 distinct CDR3 sequences, 3% to 3.5% of them singletons; the top ten hold approximately 3%. The sample was CD4+ T cells sorted from PBMCs, taken 10 days after the yellow fever booster vaccination. The J gene is TRBJ2-1, the V gene TRBV6-5; 8 positions match TRBD1. This receptor was identified in a man aged 18 to 29 who received the YFV17D yellow fever vaccine. The CDR3: CASRLPGTGKQFF. The CDR3 coding sequence is TGTGCCAGCAGGTTGCCGGGGACAGGAAAGCAGTTCTTC.